The clone carrying this TCR beta chain has at least ten counts. The antigen remains unidentified. This beta chain is a stray read from a library made for alpha chains; its abundance is not meaningful. Noted time point: sample taken at primary tumor resection. Whole RNA from tumor, nontumor lung or frozen PBMC was sequenced unsorted. CDR3 length equals 11 residues. With 6 bases removed from V and 3 bases from J, the gap between germline ends came to 6 bases. Germline CDR1 SNHLY, CDR2 FYNNEI. TCRdb recomputed calls from the 5' RACE reads with MiXCR, one row per CDR3 protein. The sample includes roughly 16,000 distinct CDR3 sequences, around 6.2% of them seen just once. This record comes from a study of spatial heterogeneity in lung cancer. In the study overall: Fewer alpha-chain than beta-chain sequences were consistently detected. Study-level findings and limits: Intratumoral expanded alpha and beta TCR counts were found to track tumor mutation counts.

The material was lung tumor tissue, obtained at surgery. The J gene is TRBJ2-7, the V gene TRBV2; D unclear. The origin of this receptor is a male donor with early-stage non-small cell lung cancer. CDR3 coding DNA: TGTGCCAGCAGGAACCTCTACGAGCAGTACTTC. Protein product: CASRNLYEQYF.